Below are 26 T cell receptor beta chains sequenced from a single sample in a study of long-term antiretroviral therapy in people with HIV. This was the immunoSEQ v3.0 assay at survey level. Data came from immunoSEQ multiplex PCR; TCRdb stores just in-frame clones and leaves some out. The sample yields 48,000 or so clones, about 86% seen once. The input for sequencing was unsorted PBMCs, taken 0.8 years after starting antiretroviral therapy. The source of these receptors is a woman between 18 and 29 years old with HIV.

The chain combines TRBV29-1 with TRBJ2-7; 11 bases align to TRBD1. The CDR3 has 14 amino acids. The J segment lost 2 bases and the V segment lost 7 bases, leaving 7 bases of the junction unmatched. Looked up from germline, CDR1 is SQVTM and CDR2 is ANQGSEA. CDR3 sequence reads: CSARPGQGAYEQYF. CDR3 DNA: TGCAGCGCCAGGCCGGGACAGGGGGCCTACGAGCAGTACTTC.

The chain recombines TRBV27 with TRBJ2-5; 11 bases fit TRBD1. Per germline, CDR1 MNHEY and CDR2 SMNVEV (reference sequence). The CDR3 is 16 amino acids. V was pared by 5 bases and J by 5 bases, with 10 bases of the junction left unmatched. The CDR3 coding sequence is TGTGCCAGCAGTCGCCACCCGGGACAGGGGGATGAGACCCAGTACTTC. Translating gives CASSRHPGQGDETQYF.

The V and J genes are TRBV27 and TRBJ2-7; TRBD2 aligns across 8 bases. CDR1 and CDR2 from the germline V gene are MNHEY and SMNVEV (reference sequence). V gave up 2 bases and J gave up 3 bases; unmatched junction bases: 6. The CDR3 consists of 15 residues. CDR3 region: CASSLASGSIYEQYF. The CDR3 bases are TGTGCCAGCAGTTTAGCTAGCGGGTCTATCTACGAGCAGTACTTC.

The count of this clone is one. The DNA for the CDR3 is TGTGCCAGCAGCGCACAGGGGGCAAATGAAAAACTGTTTTTT. Translation: CASSAQGANEKLFF. V is TRBV9 and J is TRBJ1-4; 9 nucleotides match TRBD1. Germline lookup yields CDR1 SGDLS and CDR2 YYNGEE. The CDR3 covers 14 residues. V trimming: 3 bases; J trimming: 5 bases; junction bases outside the gene matches: 2.

This rearrangement joins TRBV19 to TRBJ2-7, with D tentatively TRBD2 (5 bases). The CDR3 has 13 residues. Trimming shortened V by 4 bases and J by 3 bases, and 10 bases separated the two germline ends. CDR1 and CDR2 from the germline V gene are LNHDA and SQIVND (reference sequence). This CDR3 is CASSRTFYYEQYF. For the CDR3, the DNA is TGTGCCAGTAGTAGGACTTTCTACTACGAGCAGTACTTC.

The chain couples TRBV6-5 to TRBJ2-2; D is unclear. This CDR3 is built from 11 residues. Germline CDR1 and CDR2: MNHEY and SVGAGI. The V end lost 6 bases, the J end lost 7 bases, and 6 bases lay between the germline ends. CDR3 nucleotide sequence: TGTGCCAGCAGCCCCGGCGGGGAGCTGTTTTTT. As protein: CASSPGGELFF.

J is TRBJ1-2 and V is TRBV28; 10 bases are a match to TRBD1. CDR1 MDHEN and CDR2 SYDVKM come from the germline V gene. The CDR3 has 18 residues. With V trimmed by 7 bases and J by 3 bases, 17 bases remained unmatched. The CDR3 loop reads CASTFGAGQGLPYYGYTF. The CDR3 nucleotides read TGTGCCAGCACTTTCGGGGCGGGACAGGGGCTTCCTTACTATGGCTACACCTTC.

In its sample, this clone was seen a few times. The V gene is TRBV27, the J gene TRBJ1-2; weak D call: TRBD1 (6 bases). Germline V gene data show CDR1 as MNHEY and CDR2 as SMNVEV (reference sequence). Trimming shortened V by 3 bases and J by 7 bases, and 15 bases separated the two germline ends. The CDR3 extends over 14 amino acids. CDR3 sequence reads: CASSLLGGVSGYTF. CDR3 in DNA: TGTGCCAGCAGTTTGTTGGGGGGCGTGAGTGGCTACACCTTC.

The rearrangement links TRBV9 to TRBJ2-5, with 9 bases fitting TRBD1. Germline V gene data show CDR1 as SGDLS and CDR2 as YYNGEE. The length of the CDR3 is 12 residues. The trim removed 8 bases at V and 4 bases at J, leaving 3 bases unmatched. CDR3 residues: CASGTGRETQYF. The CDR3 coding sequence is TGTGCCAGTGGGACAGGGAGAGAGACCCAGTACTTC.

V usage is TRBV6-5 and J usage is TRBJ2-2; no definite D call. Trimming pared 0 bases from V and 6 bases from J, leaving 2 bases between. The CDR3 spans 12 residues. CDR1 is MNHEY, CDR2 SVGAGI, per germline. The CDR3 is CASSYSPGELFF. CDR3 nucleotides: TGTGCCAGCAGTTACTCTCCCGGGGAGCTGTTTTTT.

In DNA, the CDR3 is TGTGCCAGTAGAGGGACAGGGGAGGTCTATGGCTACACCTTC. Translated, it gives CASRGTGEVYGYTF. The chain is built from TRBV19 and TRBJ1-2, with 10 bases aligning to TRBD1. This CDR3 comprises 14 residues. After removal of 6 bases from V and 4 bases from J, the junction contained 5 bases not matched to a gene. Germline values: CDR1 LNHDA, CDR2 SQIVND (reference sequence).

The chain links TRBV6-8 to TRBJ2-7; 10 bases agree with TRBD2. The germline gives CDR1 MNHGY, CDR2 SAAAGT. The CDR3 sequence is 15 residues long. After removal of 7 bases from V and 3 bases from J, the junction contained 9 bases not matched to a gene. CDR3 nucleotides: TGTGCCAGCAATGAGAGCGGGAGGGCCAACTACGAGCAGTACTTC. It encodes CASNESGRANYEQYF.

This sequence joins TRBV28 and TRBJ2-3; TRBD2 aligns across 11 bases. V dropped 6 bases and J dropped 6; count of bases not matched to a gene: 11. This CDR3 spans 16 amino acids. The germline V gene has CDR1 MDHEN and CDR2 SYDVKM. The CDR3 spells CASSRRTSGLGDTQYF. In nucleotides, the CDR3 is TGTGCCAGCAGCCGGAGGACTAGCGGGTTAGGCGATACGCAGTATTTT.

The chain carries TRBV9 and TRBJ2-1; weak D call: TRBD2 (6 bases). Germline V gene lookup returns CDR1 SGDLS and CDR2 YYNGEE. V lost 0 bases to trimming and J lost 5 bases, with 15 bases between them. The CDR3 is 16 residues long. CDR3 protein: CASSVGLGGSDNEQFF. For the CDR3, the DNA is TGTGCCAGCAGCGTAGGTCTGGGGGGTTCGGACAATGAGCAGTTCTTC. The full variable domain, completed using reference TRBV9 and TRBJ2-1, is DSGVTQTPKHLITATGQRVTLRCSPRSGDLSVYWYQQSLDQGLQFLIQYYNGEERAKGNILERFSAQQFPDLHSELNLSSLELGDSALYFCASSVGLGGSDNEQFFGPGTRLTVL.

V usage is TRBV7-9 and J usage is TRBJ2-2; the D is unclear. Germline assignment: CDR1 SEHNR and CDR2 FQNEAQ (reference sequence). V was shortened by 1 base and J by 6 bases, with 15 bases between the two germline ends. The CDR3 extends over 16 amino acids. CDR3 protein: CASSLGAGNTAGELFF. The DNA for the CDR3 is TGTGCCAGCAGCTTAGGGGCAGGTAACACCGCCGGGGAGCTGTTTTTT.

CDR3 sequence reads: CASSEDRADNEQFF. The CDR3, as DNA: TGTGCCAGCAGTGAAGATAGGGCGGACAATGAGCAGTTCTTC. The chain uses TRBV2 and TRBJ2-1; D is undetermined. Germline CDR1 and CDR2: SNHLY and FYNNEI. V lost 1 base and J 5 bases, leaving 9 bases between the germline ends. CDR3 length: 14 amino acids.

The chain couples TRBV6-6 to TRBJ2-2; 10 bases match TRBD1. V gave up 6 bases and J gave up 1 base; unmatched junction bases: 5. CDR1 and CDR2 (germline): MNHNY, SVGAGI (reference sequence). CDR3 length: 16 residues. CDR3 nucleotide sequence: TGTGCCAGCAGAGATGGGGACAGGGGGAACACCGGGGAGCTGTTTTTT. Amino acids: CASRDGDRGNTGELFF.

The chain joins TRBV7-2 to TRBJ1-2; 11 positions match TRBD1. This CDR3 contains 14 residues. In germline, CDR1 is SGHTA, CDR2 FQGNSA. The junction had 5 bases not matched to a gene; V was cut back by 3 bases and J by 8 bases. CDR3 in DNA: TGTGCCAGCAGCTTGTCGGACAGGGGGCGCGGCTACACCTTC. Protein: CASSLSDRGRGYTF. Together with reference TRBV7-2 and TRBJ1-2, the CDR3 gives the full variable domain: GAGVSQSPSNKVTEKGKDVELRCDPISGHTALYWYRQSLGQGLEFLIYFQGNSAPDKSGLPSDRFSAERTGGSVSTLTIQRTQQEDSAVYLCASSLSDRGRGYTFGSGTRLTVV.

CDR3 sequence reads: CASSSGTSGALGQYF. The CDR3 DNA reads as TGTGCCAGCAGCTCTGGGACTAGCGGAGCCCTAGGGCAGTACTTC. V gene TRBV13 combines with J gene TRBJ2-7; the match to TRBD2 covers 11 bases. Germline CDR1 reads PRHDT; CDR2 reads FYEKMQ (reference sequence). V trimming: 4 bases; J trimming: 9 bases; junction bases outside the gene matches: 11. The CDR3 contains 15 residues.

This rearrangement joins TRBV28 to TRBJ1-2; 9 nucleotides agree with TRBD1. Germline values: CDR1 MDHEN, CDR2 SYDVKM. The CDR3 consists of 16 residues. Trimming removed 7 bases from V and 4 bases from J; junction bases left unmatched: 13. The CDR3: CASKVEGTGIFYGYTF. The CDR3 DNA follows: TGTGCCAGCAAGGTCGAAGGGACAGGGATTTTCTATGGCTACACCTTC.

The chain employs TRBV7-2 and TRBJ1-3; 9 bases map to TRBD1. Germline CDR1 SGHTA, CDR2 FQGNSA. The CDR3 is 14 residues long. The ends lost 5 bases at V and 4 bases at J; junction bases unmatched: 3. CDR3 sequence reads: CASSPDRGGNTIYF. The CDR3 nucleotides read TGTGCCAGCAGCCCGGACAGGGGAGGAAACACCATATATTTT.

This chain connects TRBV7-2 to TRBJ1-1, with TRBD1 matching 7 bases. Trimming removed 0 bases from V and 5 bases from J; junction bases left unmatched: 6. Germline CDR1 and CDR2: SGHTA and FQGNSA. The CDR3 runs 15 residues. CDR3 protein: CASSLADTGVTEAFF. CDR3 coding DNA: TGTGCCAGCAGCTTAGCCGATACAGGGGTAACTGAAGCTTTCTTT. The full variable domain, in which reference TRBV7-2 and TRBJ1-1 provide the parts outside the CDR3, is GAGVSQSPSNKVTEKGKDVELRCDPISGHTALYWYRQSLGQGLEFLIYFQGNSAPDKSGLPSDRFSAERTGGSVSTLTIQRTQQEDSAVYLCASSLADTGVTEAFFGQGTRLTVV.

The table lists this clone with a count of one. The chain couples TRBV6-5 to TRBJ2-2; no reliable D call. This CDR3 comprises 11 residues. Per the germline V gene, CDR1 is MNHEY and CDR2 is SVGAGI. The germline V and J ends were trimmed by 7 bases and 10 bases, with 10 bases remaining between them. The CDR3 DNA reads TGTGCCAGCACTGCTTCATCGGAGCTGTTTTTT. Protein sequence: CASTASSELFF.

This rearrangement joins TRBV27 to TRBJ1-5; D may be TRBD1 (6 bases). This CDR3 is 15 amino acids long. CDR1 and CDR2 (germline): MNHEY, SMNVEV (reference sequence). Trimming removed 4 bases from V and 9 bases from J, with 19 bases in between. CDR3 coding DNA: TGTGCCAGCAGTTCCGTTACAGGGTCCTTGGGGCCCCAGCATTTT. This gives the protein CASSSVTGSLGPQHF.

This rearrangement joins TRBV6-1 to TRBJ1-5; TRBD1 matches at 7 bases. With 1 base clipped from V and 9 bases from J, the junction kept 6 bases outside the gene matches. CDR1 MNHNS and CDR2 SASEGT come from the germline V gene. The CDR3 length is 14 residues. The CDR3, as DNA: TGTGCCAGCAGTGAAGGACAGGGACTGATGCCCCAGCATTTT. This gives the protein CASSEGQGLMPQHF.

The chain couples TRBV19 to TRBJ1-5; TRBD1 aligns across 9 bases. V trimming: 5 bases; J trimming: 5 bases; junction bases outside the gene matches: 16. This CDR3 comprises 18 residues. Germline CDR1 LNHDA, CDR2 SQIVND (reference sequence). The CDR3 DNA reads as TGTGCCAGTAGTTTACCAAACTATAGGGACAGGGAGGATCAGCCCCAGCATTTT. Protein sequence: CASSLPNYRDREDQPQHF.